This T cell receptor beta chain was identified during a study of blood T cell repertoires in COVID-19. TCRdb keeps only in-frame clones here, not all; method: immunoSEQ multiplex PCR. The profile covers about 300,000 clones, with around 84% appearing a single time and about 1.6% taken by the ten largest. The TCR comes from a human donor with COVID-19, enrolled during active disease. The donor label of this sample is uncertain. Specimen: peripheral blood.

CDR3 in DNA: TGTGCCAGCAGCGCGGATAGCGGGAGGGCTAACAATGAGCAGTTCTTC. Protein: CASSADSGRANNEQFF. The rearrangement links TRBV7-3 to TRBJ2-1, with 11 bases fitting TRBD2. The CDR3 has 16 amino acids. The germline V gene has CDR1 SGHTA and CDR2 FQGTGA. V trimming: 5 bases; J trimming: 5 bases; junction bases outside the gene matches: 8.